This TCR beta chain was recorded in a study of T cell responses to AZD1222 COVID-19 vaccine (TCRdb year 2021). Turning to the overall study: TCR sequencing was performed for more than 230 trial participants, of whom about 210 were given two doses of AZD1222 and approximately 25 were given two doses of MenACWY control vaccine. Trial participants were enrolled by age into subgroups of 18-55, 56-69 and 70-plus years, and about 150, 27 and 61 TCR-sequenced participants, respectively, were included in these subgroups.

The CDR3 regions of human TCRbeta chains were analyzed by immunosequencing. The published analysis was carried out like this. TCRs in the repertoires were compared against a reference library of SARS-CoV-2-specific TCRs that had been generated with the MIRA antigen-specificity platform. Breadth was defined as the fraction of unique TCRs that were SARS-CoV-2-associated, and depth was defined as the fraction of total T cells that were SARS-CoV-2-associated. Using the MIRA data, each spike-specific TCR was mapped to the spike region that the TCR reacts to and placed in a CD4 or CD8 class. Log10-transformed breadth and depth values were compared by one-way ANOVA with Sidak's multiple comparisons tests. TCRdb obtained this table from immuneACCESS and retained in-frame rearrangements with V and J assigned. These tables miss some clones; where compared with another copy, unresolved V genes account for less than half of the shortfall, and the remainder is unexplained. The DNA gave D and trimming, while V, J and clone size come from that table. The sample table contains about 94,000 clones; only one count was recorded for roughly 85% of them. Roughly 4.3% of the sample belongs to the ten largest clones.

Results the study describes overall, beyond this receptor: Because no samples from the day 14 peak response were available, repertoires could be characterized only after the peak T cell response. CD4 TCRs associated with the vaccine covered the entire spike protein, and the dominant responses were in regions 160-218 and 743-854. Epitopes outside the regions mutated in the B.1.351 and B.1.1.7 variants were reportedly recognized by nearly half of the unique spike-specific TCRs. After two AZD1222 doses, both the breadth and the depth of spike-specific TCRs were significantly higher than at day 0 and than in MenACWY recipients. Participants were mostly white British, with more females than males. The authors suggested clonal diversity may have been underestimated. The 56-69-year group was small, and its depth increase did not reach significance, likely because of low power. Conclusions about previously exposed vaccinees were limited because only 5 or 6 AZD1222 recipients were SARS-CoV-2 seropositive at baseline.

Deletion took 5 bases off V and 1 base off J, with a span of 20 bases between the germline ends. The germline V gene supplies CDR1 SGHAT and CDR2 FQNNGV. Inclusive of the bounding cysteine and phenylalanine, the CDR3 is 18 residues long. Only the CDR3 DNA is retained, 54 bases long and in frame from the first base. Comment on this clone: Its target antigen remains unknown. Per-base qualities were not stored, and no clone one base away is much larger.

The time point label on this specimen signifies: about 28 days (+/-7) after the second vaccine dose. AZD1222 recipients whose second dose came at about 4 weeks and those whose second dose came at about 12 weeks were combined into one group, since spike-specific TCR depth and breadth did not differ between the two schedules. Samples from vaccinated people were obtained from the UK trials COV001 and COV002, which included a single-blind randomized controlled phase 2/3 trial of AZD1222 (ChAdOx1 nCoV-19) in healthy adults. For TCRbeta chain sequencing, PBMC samples were collected from trial participants at day 0 and at day 28 after the second dose.

The chain is made from TRBV11-2 and TRBJ2-2; the D region possibly corresponds to TRBD2 (5 bases align). Here the sequenced sample was peripheral blood, taken 28 days after the second AZD1222 dose. The source of this sequence is an adult who received the AZD1222 COVID-19 vaccine. The CDR3 reads as follows: CASSKWESILGNTGELFF. Read as DNA, the sequence is TGTGCCAGCAGCAAATGGGAGTCGATTCTGGGGAACACCGGGGAGCTGTTTTTT.